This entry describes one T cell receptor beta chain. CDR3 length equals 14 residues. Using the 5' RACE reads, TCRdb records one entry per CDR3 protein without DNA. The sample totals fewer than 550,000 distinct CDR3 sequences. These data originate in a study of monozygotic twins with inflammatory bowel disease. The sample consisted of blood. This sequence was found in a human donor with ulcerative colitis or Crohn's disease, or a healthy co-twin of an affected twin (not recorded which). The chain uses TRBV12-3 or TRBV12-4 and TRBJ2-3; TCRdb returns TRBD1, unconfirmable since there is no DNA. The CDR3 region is CASSFTGSTDTQYF.